This TCR beta chain originates from a study of shared clonotypes between healthy human individuals. Overall study: Three CD4 naive, three CD4 memory, two CD8 naive and one CD8 memory plate were used per donor.

Repertoires were generated with immunoSEQ multiplex PCR, while TCRdb's copy carries only in-frame clones and drops some. The top ten clones hold 0.1% to 0.15% of a sample with approximately 2.4 million clones, around 95% of them seen once. J gave up 6 bases and V 4 bases, and 8 bases lay outside the gene matches. Germline V gives CDR1 GTSNPN, CDR2 SVGIG (reference sequence). This CDR3 is built from 14 residues. This clonotype was obtained from a young man in good health. The rearrangement links TRBV30 to TRBJ1-2; 10 bases agree with TRBD1. The sequenced sample consisted of naive CD4+ T cells sorted from blood. Indicated subset: CD45RA+ positively selected. The chain's CDR3 is CAWNTGTGADGYTF. The CDR3 bases are TGTGCCTGGAACACCGGGACAGGGGCCGATGGCTACACCTTC.